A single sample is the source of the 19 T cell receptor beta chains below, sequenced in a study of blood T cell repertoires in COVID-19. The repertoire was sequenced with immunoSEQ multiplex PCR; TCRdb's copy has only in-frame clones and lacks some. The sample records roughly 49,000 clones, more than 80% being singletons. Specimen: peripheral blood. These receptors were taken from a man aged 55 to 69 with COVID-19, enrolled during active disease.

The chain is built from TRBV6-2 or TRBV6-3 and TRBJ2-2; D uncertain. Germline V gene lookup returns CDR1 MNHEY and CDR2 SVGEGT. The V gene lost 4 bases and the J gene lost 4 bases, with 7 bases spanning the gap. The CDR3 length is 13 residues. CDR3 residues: CASSFAATGELFF. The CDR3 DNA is TGTGCCAGCAGTTTTGCGGCCACCGGGGAGCTGTTTTTT.

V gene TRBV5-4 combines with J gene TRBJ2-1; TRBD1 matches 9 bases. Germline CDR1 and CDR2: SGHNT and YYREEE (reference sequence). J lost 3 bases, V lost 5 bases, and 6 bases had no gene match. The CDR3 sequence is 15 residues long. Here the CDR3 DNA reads TGTGCCAGCAGACCGGGACAGGGTAACTACAATGAGCAGTTCTTC. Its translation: CASRPGQGNYNEQFF. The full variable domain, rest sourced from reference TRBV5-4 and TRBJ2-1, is ETGVTQSPTHLIKTRGQQVTLRCSSQSGHNTVSWYQQALGQGPQFIFQYYREEENGRGNFPPRFSGLQFPNYSSELNVNALELDDSALYLCASRPGQGNYNEQFFGPGTRLTVL.

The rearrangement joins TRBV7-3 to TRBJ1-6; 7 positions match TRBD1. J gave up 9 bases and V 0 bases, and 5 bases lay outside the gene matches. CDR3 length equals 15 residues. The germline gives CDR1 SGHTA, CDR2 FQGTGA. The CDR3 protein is CASSLTGQQTSPLHF. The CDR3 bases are TGTGCCAGCAGCTTAACGGGACAGCAGACTTCACCCCTCCACTTT.

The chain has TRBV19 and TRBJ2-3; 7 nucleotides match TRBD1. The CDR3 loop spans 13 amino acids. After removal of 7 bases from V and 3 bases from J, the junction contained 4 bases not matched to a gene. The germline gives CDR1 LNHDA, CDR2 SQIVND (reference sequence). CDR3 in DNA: TGTGCCAGTAAACAGGGGAGTACAGATACGCAGTATTTT. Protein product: CASKQGSTDTQYF.

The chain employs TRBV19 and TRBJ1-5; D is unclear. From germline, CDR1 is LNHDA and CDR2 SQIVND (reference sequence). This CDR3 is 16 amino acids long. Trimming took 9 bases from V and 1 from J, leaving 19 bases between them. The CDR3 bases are TGTGCCAGCCAGACCCTGGGGAGGGTAAGCAATCAGCCCCAGCATTTT. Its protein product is CASQTLGRVSNQPQHF. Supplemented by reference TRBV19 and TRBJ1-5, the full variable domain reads DGGITQSPKYLFRKEGQNVTLSCEQNLNHDAMYWYRQDPGQGLRLIYYSQIVNDFQKGDIAEGYSVSREKKESFPLTVTSAQKNPTAFYLCASQTLGRVSNQPQHFGDGTRLSIL.

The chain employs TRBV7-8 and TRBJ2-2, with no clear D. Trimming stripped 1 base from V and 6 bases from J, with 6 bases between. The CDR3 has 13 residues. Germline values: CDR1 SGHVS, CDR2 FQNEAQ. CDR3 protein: CASSLGYSGELFF. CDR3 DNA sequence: TGTGCCAGCAGCTTAGGGTACTCCGGGGAGCTGTTTTTT.

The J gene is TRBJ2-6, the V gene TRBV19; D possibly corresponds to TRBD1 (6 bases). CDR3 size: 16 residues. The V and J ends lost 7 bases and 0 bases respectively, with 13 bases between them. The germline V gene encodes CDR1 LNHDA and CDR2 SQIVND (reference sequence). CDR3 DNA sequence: TGTGCCAGTACAGGGGCCCGGAGCTCTGGGGCCAACGTCCTGACTTTC. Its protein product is CASTGARSSGANVLTF.

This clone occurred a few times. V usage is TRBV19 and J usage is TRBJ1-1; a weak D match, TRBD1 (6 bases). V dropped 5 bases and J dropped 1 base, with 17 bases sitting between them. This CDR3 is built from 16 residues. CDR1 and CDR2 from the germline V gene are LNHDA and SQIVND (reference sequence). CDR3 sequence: CASSFETGRTNTEAFF. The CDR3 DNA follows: TGTGCCAGTAGTTTTGAGACAGGCAGAACGAACACTGAAGCTTTCTTT.

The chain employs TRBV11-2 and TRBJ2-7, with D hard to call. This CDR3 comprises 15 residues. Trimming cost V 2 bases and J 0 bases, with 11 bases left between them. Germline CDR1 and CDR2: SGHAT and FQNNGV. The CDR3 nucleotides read TGTGCCAGCAGCTTATCGCAGGTCCCCTCCTACGAGCAGTACTTC. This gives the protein CASSLSQVPSYEQYF. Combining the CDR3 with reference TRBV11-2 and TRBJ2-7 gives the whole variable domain EAGVAQSPRYKIIEKRQSVAFWCNPISGHATLYWYQQILGQGPKLLIQFQNNGVVDDSQLPKDRFSAERLKGVDSTLKIQPAKLEDSAVYLCASSLSQVPSYEQYFGPGTRLTVT.

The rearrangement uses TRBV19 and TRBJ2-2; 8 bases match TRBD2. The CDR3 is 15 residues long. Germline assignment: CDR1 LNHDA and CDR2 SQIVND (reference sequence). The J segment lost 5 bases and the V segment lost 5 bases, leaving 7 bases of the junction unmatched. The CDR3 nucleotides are TGTGCCAGTAGTGGCTTAGCGGGGCGAACCGGGGAGCTGTTTTTT. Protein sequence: CASSGLAGRTGELFF.

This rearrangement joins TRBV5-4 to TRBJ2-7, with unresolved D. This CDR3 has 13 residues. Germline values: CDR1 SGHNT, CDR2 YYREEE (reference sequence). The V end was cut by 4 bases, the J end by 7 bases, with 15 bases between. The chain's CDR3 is CASSHGEAGEQYF. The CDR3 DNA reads TGTGCCAGCAGCCACGGTGAGGCCGGGGAGCAGTACTTC.

The DNA of the CDR3 is TGTGCCAGCAGCGTAGAGCCCCAGGCCAACCCTAATTCACCCCTCCACTTT. Its translation is CASSVEPQANPNSPLHF. The chain couples TRBV9 to TRBJ1-6; D is uncertain. V lost 0 bases and J 6 bases, leaving 16 bases between the germline ends. The CDR3 is made up of 17 amino acids. Germline V gene sequence: CDR1 SGDLS, CDR2 YYNGEE.

CDR3 nucleotide sequence: TGTGCCAGCAGCGAAAAGGGAGAGGAACAGGGGGCGATCTACGAGCAGTACTTC. It specifies CASSEKGEEQGAIYEQYF. The V call is TRBV21-1, the J call TRBJ2-7; TRBD1, the table's D call, lacks a check against the DNA. TRBV21-1 is assigned pseudogene status. The CDR3 has 18 residues.

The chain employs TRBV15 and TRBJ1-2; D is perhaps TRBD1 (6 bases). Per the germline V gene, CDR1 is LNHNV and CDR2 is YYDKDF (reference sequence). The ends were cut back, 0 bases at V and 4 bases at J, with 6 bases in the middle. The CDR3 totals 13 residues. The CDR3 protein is CATSRDRGYGYTF. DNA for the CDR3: TGTGCCACCAGCAGAGACAGGGGCTATGGCTACACCTTC.

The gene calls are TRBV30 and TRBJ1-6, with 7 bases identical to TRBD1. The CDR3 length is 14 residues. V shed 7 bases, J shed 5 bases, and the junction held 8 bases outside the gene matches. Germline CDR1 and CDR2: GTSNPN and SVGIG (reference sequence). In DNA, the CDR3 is TGTGCCTCAAACGGACAGGTCCATAATTCACCCCTCCACTTT. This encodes CASNGQVHNSPLHF. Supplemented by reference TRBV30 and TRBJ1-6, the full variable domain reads SQTIHQWPATLVQPVGSPLSLECTVEGTSNPNLYWYRQAAGRGLQLLFYSVGIGQISSEVPQNLSASRPQDRQFILSSKKLLLSDSGFYLCASNGQVHNSPLHFGNGTRLTVT.

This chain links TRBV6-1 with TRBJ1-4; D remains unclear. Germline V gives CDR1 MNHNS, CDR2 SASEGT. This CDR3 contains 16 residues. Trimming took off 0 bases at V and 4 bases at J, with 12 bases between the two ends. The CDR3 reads CASSEARAGYNEKLFF. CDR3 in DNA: TGTGCCAGCAGTGAAGCGAGGGCAGGCTATAATGAAAAACTGTTTTTT.

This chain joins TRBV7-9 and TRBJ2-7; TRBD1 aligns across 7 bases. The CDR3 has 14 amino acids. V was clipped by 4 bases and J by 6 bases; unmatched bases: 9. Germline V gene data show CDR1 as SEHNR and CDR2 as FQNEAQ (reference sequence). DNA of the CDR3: TGTGCCAGCAGCTCCTGGACAGGTGGCGGCGAGCAGTACTTC. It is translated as CASSSWTGGGEQYF.

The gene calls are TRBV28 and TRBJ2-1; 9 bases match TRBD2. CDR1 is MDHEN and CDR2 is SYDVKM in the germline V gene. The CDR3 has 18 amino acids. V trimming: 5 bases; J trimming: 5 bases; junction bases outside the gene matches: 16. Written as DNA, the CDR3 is TGTGCCAGCAGTCCATGGGGGTGGCGGGAGGGACAAGACAATGAGCAGTTCTTC. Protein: CASSPWGWREGQDNEQFF.

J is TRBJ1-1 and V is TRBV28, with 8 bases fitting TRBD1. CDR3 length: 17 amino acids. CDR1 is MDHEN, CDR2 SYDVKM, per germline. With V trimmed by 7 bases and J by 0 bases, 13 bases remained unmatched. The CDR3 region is CASTPPGTGDLNTEAFF. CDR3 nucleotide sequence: TGTGCCAGCACCCCCCCCGGGACAGGCGACTTGAACACTGAAGCTTTCTTT.